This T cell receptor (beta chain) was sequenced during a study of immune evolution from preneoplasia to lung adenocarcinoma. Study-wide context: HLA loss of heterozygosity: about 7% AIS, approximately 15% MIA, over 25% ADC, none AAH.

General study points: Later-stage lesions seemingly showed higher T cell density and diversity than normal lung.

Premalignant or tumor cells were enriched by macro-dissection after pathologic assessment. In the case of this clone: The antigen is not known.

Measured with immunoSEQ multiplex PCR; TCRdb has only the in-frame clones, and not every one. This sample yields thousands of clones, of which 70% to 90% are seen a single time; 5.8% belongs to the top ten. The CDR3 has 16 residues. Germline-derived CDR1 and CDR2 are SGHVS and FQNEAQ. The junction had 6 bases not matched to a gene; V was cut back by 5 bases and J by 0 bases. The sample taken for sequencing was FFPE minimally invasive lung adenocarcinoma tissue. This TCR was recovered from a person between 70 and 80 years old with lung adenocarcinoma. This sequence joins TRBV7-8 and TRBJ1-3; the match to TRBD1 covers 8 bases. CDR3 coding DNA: TGTGCCAGCAGCCCTGGGACAGGAGGCTCTGGAAACACCATATATTTT. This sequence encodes CASSPGTGGSGNTIYF.